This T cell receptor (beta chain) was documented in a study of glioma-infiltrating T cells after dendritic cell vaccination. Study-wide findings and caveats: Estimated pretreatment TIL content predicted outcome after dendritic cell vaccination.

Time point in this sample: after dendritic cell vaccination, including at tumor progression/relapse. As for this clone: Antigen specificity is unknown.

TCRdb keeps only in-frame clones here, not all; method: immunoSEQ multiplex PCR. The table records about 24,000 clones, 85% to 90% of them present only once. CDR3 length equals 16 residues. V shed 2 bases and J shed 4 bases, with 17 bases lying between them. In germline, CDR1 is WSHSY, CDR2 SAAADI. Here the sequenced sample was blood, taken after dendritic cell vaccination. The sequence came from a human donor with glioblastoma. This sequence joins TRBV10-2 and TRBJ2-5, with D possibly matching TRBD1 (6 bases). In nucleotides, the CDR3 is TGCGCCAGCAGTGAGGACAGGACCCGTAGTGGAGAGACCCAGTACTTC. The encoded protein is CASSEDRTRSGETQYF.